The rows below give T cell receptor beta chains drawn from one sample of a study of T cell changes during pregnancy in multiple sclerosis. Clones were sequenced by immunoSEQ multiplex PCR, and TCRdb holds only the in-frame ones, with some missing. The sample has fewer than 25,000 clones, about 90% seen once; the top ten hold roughly 0.61%. This material consisted of CD4+ T cells from peripheral blood mononuclear cells, taken in the third trimester of pregnancy. The receptors here all came from a female donor in good health, enrolled as a control in a pregnancy study. CDR3s include the opening cysteine and the closing phenylalanine or tryptophan. D genes are given only for firm matches. Expanded clones are given a class, and other clones once, few, many or no size at all.

clone_size: .; d_call: .; j_call: TRBJ1-1; cdr3_length: 12; v_call: TRBV29-1; cdr3_nt: TGCAGCGTTAGGGGTATGAACACTGAAGCTTTCTTT; cdr3_aa: CSVRGMNTEAFF
clone_size: .; d_call: .; j_call: TRBJ2-7; cdr3_length: 15; v_call: TRBV19; cdr3_nt: TGTGCCAGTAGGGGCAGGGGCAACCTTAAGGGCGAGCAGTACTTC; cdr3_aa: CASRGRGNLKGEQYF
clone_size: .; d_call: TRBD2; j_call: TRBJ2-7; cdr3_length: 14; v_call: TRBV6-6; cdr3_nt: TGTGCCAGCAGTTACGGCGGGGGAACGTACGAGCAGTACTTC; cdr3_aa: CASSYGGGTYEQYF
clone_size: once; d_call: .; j_call: TRBJ2-7; cdr3_length: 17; v_call: TRBV18; cdr3_nt: TGTGCCAGCTCACCACCCGTTGGCGGCGAATTCTCCTACGAGCAGTACTTC; cdr3_aa: CASSPPVGGEFSYEQYF
clone_size: .; d_call: .; j_call: TRBJ1-2; cdr3_length: 13; v_call: TRBV7-6; cdr3_nt: TGTGCCAGCAGCAGCAGGGGCGGCTATGGCTACACCTTC; cdr3_aa: CASSSRGGYGYTF
clone_size: .; d_call: TRBD1; j_call: TRBJ2-7; cdr3_length: 15; v_call: TRBV6-5; cdr3_nt: TGTGCCAGCAGTCCCTCCGGGACAGGGCGACCCGAGCAGTACTTC; cdr3_aa: CASSPSGTGRPEQYF
clone_size: .; d_call: .; j_call: TRBJ1-1; cdr3_length: 17; v_call: TRBV28; cdr3_nt: TGTGCCAGCAGTTTCACTCGATACAGGACCACGAACACTGAAGCTTTCTTT; cdr3_aa: CASSFTRYRTTNTEAFF
clone_size: .; d_call: .; j_call: TRBJ2-4; cdr3_length: 15; v_call: TRBV13; cdr3_nt: TGTGCCAGCAGCTTAAGAGGGGGACGAAGTAACATTCAGTACTTC; cdr3_aa: CASSLRGGRSNIQYF
clone_size: .; d_call: .; j_call: TRBJ1-5; cdr3_length: 15; v_call: TRBV5-8; cdr3_nt: TGTGCCAGCAGCTTAGAAGGACAAAGCAATCAGCCCCAGCATTTT; cdr3_aa: CASSLEGQSNQPQHF
clone_size: .; d_call: .; j_call: TRBJ1-1; cdr3_length: 16; v_call: TRBV5-5; cdr3_nt: TGTGCCAGCAGCGTATCTCAGGAGGGATTGTACACTGAAGCTTTCTTT; cdr3_aa: CASSVSQEGLYTEAFF
clone_size: few; d_call: .; j_call: TRBJ2-3; cdr3_length: 14; v_call: TRBV19; cdr3_nt: TGTGCCAGTAGACCTCGGGACACCACAGATACGCAGTATTTT; cdr3_aa: CASRPRDTTDTQYF
clone_size: .; d_call: TRBD1; j_call: TRBJ1-4; cdr3_length: 14; v_call: TRBV2; cdr3_nt: TGTGCCAGCACGCGCGCAGGGGGCTTAGTAAAACTGTTTTTT; cdr3_aa: CASTRAGGLVKLFF
clone_size: .; d_call: .; j_call: TRBJ2-2; cdr3_length: 16; v_call: TRBV5-1; cdr3_nt: TGCGCCAGCAGCTTGGTGCCAGGGGCGAACACCGGGGAGCTGTTTTTT; cdr3_aa: CASSLVPGANTGELFF
clone_size: .; d_call: TRBD2; j_call: TRBJ2-2; cdr3_length: 14; v_call: TRBV6-5; cdr3_nt: TGTGCCAGTGGACTAGGGGCCGGATCCGGGGAGCTGTTTTTT; cdr3_aa: CASGLGAGSGELFF
clone_size: .; d_call: TRBD1; j_call: TRBJ2-3; cdr3_length: 17; v_call: TRBV14; cdr3_nt: TGTGCCAGCAGCCAAGATGGTACCGGGACAGGGGGAGATACGCAGTATTTT; cdr3_aa: CASSQDGTGTGGDTQYF
clone_size: .; d_call: TRBD2; j_call: TRBJ2-2; cdr3_length: 18; v_call: TRBV9; cdr3_nt: TGTGCCAGCAGCGTAGTAGCGGGGGGACCCGCGAACACCGGGGAGCTGTTTTTT; cdr3_aa: CASSVVAGGPANTGELFF
clone_size: .; d_call: .; j_call: TRBJ1-2; cdr3_length: 15; v_call: TRBV6-5; cdr3_nt: TGTGCCAGCAGTTACTCTCGGGATCCTAACTATGGCTACACCTTC; cdr3_aa: CASSYSRDPNYGYTF
clone_size: .; d_call: TRBD1; j_call: TRBJ2-6; cdr3_length: 17; v_call: TRBV25-1; cdr3_nt: TGTGCCAGCAGTGATCCCCTAAACAGGGGGGGGGCCAACGTCCTGACTTTC; cdr3_aa: CASSDPLNRGGANVLTF
clone_size: once; d_call: TRBD2; j_call: TRBJ2-3; cdr3_length: 16; v_call: TRBV7-2; cdr3_nt: TGTGCCAGCAGCGTAGGGACTAGCGGGGGGACAGATACGCAGTATTTT; cdr3_aa: CASSVGTSGGTDTQYF
clone_size: .; d_call: .; j_call: TRBJ1-1; cdr3_length: 14; v_call: TRBV6-6; cdr3_nt: TGTGCCAGCAGCCCCGGACAGATGAACACTGAAGCTTTCTTT; cdr3_aa: CASSPGQMNTEAFF
clone_size: .; d_call: .; j_call: TRBJ2-2; cdr3_length: 14; v_call: TRBV5-6; cdr3_nt: TGTGCCAGCAGCTTGCCGCGGAACACCGGGGAGCTGTTTTTT; cdr3_aa: CASSLPRNTGELFF
clone_size: .; d_call: .; j_call: TRBJ1-2; cdr3_length: 13; v_call: TRBV19; cdr3_nt: TGTGCCAGTAGTAGAGTTAAAGACGGGTCCTACACCTTC; cdr3_aa: CASSRVKDGSYTF
clone_size: .; d_call: .; j_call: TRBJ1-3; cdr3_length: 14; v_call: TRBV30; cdr3_nt: TGTGCCTGGAGTGTGGGGGGGGCTGGAAACACCATATATTTT; cdr3_aa: CAWSVGGAGNTIYF
clone_size: once; d_call: TRBD1; j_call: TRBJ2-6; cdr3_length: 19; v_call: TRBV13; cdr3_nt: TGTGCCAGCAGCTCGAACCGGGACAGGGTTGTTTCTGGGGCCAACGTCCTGACTTTC; cdr3_aa: CASSSNRDRVVSGANVLTF
clone_size: .; d_call: .; j_call: TRBJ2-7; cdr3_length: 12; v_call: TRBV7-8; cdr3_nt: TGTGCCAGCAGCTTAGGGACACACGAGCAGTACTTC; cdr3_aa: CASSLGTHEQYF
clone_size: .; d_call: .; j_call: TRBJ1-4; cdr3_length: 13; v_call: TRBV19; cdr3_nt: TGTGCCAGTAGTACCGTTACTAATGAAAAACTGTTTTTT; cdr3_aa: CASSTVTNEKLFF
clone_size: .; d_call: TRBD1; j_call: TRBJ1-2; cdr3_length: 14; v_call: TRBV9; cdr3_nt: TGTGCCAGCACCGAGACAGGGGGCTTCTATGGCTACACCTTC; cdr3_aa: CASTETGGFYGYTF
clone_size: .; d_call: .; j_call: TRBJ2-1; cdr3_length: 15; v_call: TRBV19; cdr3_nt: TGTGCCAGTAGCCCCGACATCTCCTCCTACAATGAGCAGTTCTTC; cdr3_aa: CASSPDISSYNEQFF
clone_size: .; d_call: .; j_call: TRBJ2-1; cdr3_length: 12; v_call: TRBV6-1; cdr3_nt: TGTGCCAGCAGTTCAACATTTTATGAGCAGTTCTTC; cdr3_aa: CASSSTFYEQFF
clone_size: .; d_call: TRBD1; j_call: TRBJ2-3; cdr3_length: 16; v_call: TRBV11-3; cdr3_nt: TGTGCCAGCAGTACCAGCTGGGGACAGGGGGCGCAGACGCAGTATTTT; cdr3_aa: CASSTSWGQGAQTQYF
clone_size: once; d_call: TRBD2; j_call: TRBJ2-2; cdr3_length: 15; v_call: TRBV7-9; cdr3_nt: TGTGCCAGCAGCGCGGGACTAGCTAACACCGGGGAGCTGTTTTTT; cdr3_aa: CASSAGLANTGELFF
clone_size: few; d_call: TRBD1; j_call: TRBJ1-2; cdr3_length: 13; v_call: TRBV7-9; cdr3_nt: TGTGCCAGCAGCTTGGGACAGCGATATGGCTACACCTTC; cdr3_aa: CASSLGQRYGYTF
clone_size: .; d_call: .; j_call: TRBJ1-1; cdr3_length: 16; v_call: TRBV18; cdr3_nt: TGTGCCAGCTCACCAAGCGAGCGCAAGATGAACACTGAAGCTTTCTTT; cdr3_aa: CASSPSERKMNTEAFF
clone_size: once; d_call: TRBD2; j_call: TRBJ2-3; cdr3_length: 16; v_call: TRBV7-9; cdr3_nt: TGTGCCAGCAGCACAGTGGGGCTAGCGGGGACAGATACGCAGTATTTT; cdr3_aa: CASSTVGLAGTDTQYF
clone_size: few; d_call: TRBD1; j_call: TRBJ1-4; cdr3_length: 14; v_call: TRBV6-6; cdr3_nt: TGTGCCAGCTGCTTACAGGGGCGCGCCCTTAAACTGTTTTTT; cdr3_aa: CASCLQGRALKLFF
clone_size: .; d_call: .; j_call: TRBJ2-3; cdr3_length: 16; v_call: TRBV9; cdr3_nt: TGTGCCAGCAGCGTAGAGTCTAGACCCGGCCGGGATACGCAGTATTTT; cdr3_aa: CASSVESRPGRDTQYF
clone_size: .; d_call: .; j_call: TRBJ2-2; cdr3_length: 16; v_call: TRBV7-3; cdr3_nt: TGTGCCAGCAGCCGCCCGGGACTGGGGAACACCGGGGAGCTGTTTTTT; cdr3_aa: CASSRPGLGNTGELFF
clone_size: few; d_call: .; j_call: TRBJ1-5; cdr3_length: 16; v_call: TRBV10-3; cdr3_nt: TGTGCCATCAGCAACCTTGAAGGGGAGGGCAATCAGCCCCAGCATTTT; cdr3_aa: CAISNLEGEGNQPQHF